This entry describes one TCR beta chain. Trimming pared 3 bases from V and 3 bases from J, leaving 18 bases between. This CDR3 has 16 amino acids. The germline V gene encodes CDR1 SGHNT and CDR2 YYREEE (reference sequence). TCRdb's table, derived via immunoSEQ multiplex PCR, lists solely in-frame clones and lacks some. The profile shows over 150,000 clones, roughly 82% of them singletons. The data originate from a study of blood T cell repertoires in COVID-19. Study summary: There were acute and convalescent COVID-19 samples, and they came from the United States, Italy and Spain.

The specimen sequenced was PBMCs or T cells enriched from blood (not recorded which). The clonotype comes from a man between 40 and 49 years old who had recovered from COVID-19. The rearrangement joins TRBV5-4 to TRBJ1-2; TRBD1 might be the D (6 bases). Here the CDR3 reads CASSSGTGRGDYGYTF. CDR3 nucleotides: TGTGCCAGCAGCTCCGGGACGGGCAGGGGAGACTATGGCTACACCTTC.